This TCR beta chain was profiled in a study of blood T cell repertoires in COVID-19 (dated by TCRdb to about 2020). Describing the broader study: The collaborator samples originated in the United States, Italy and Spain and spanned the acute and convalescent phases of COVID-19. The material from the prospective study consisted of cDNA or gDNA derived from T cells, B-cell-depleted T cells, or PBMCs. Deeply sampled blood TCRbeta repertoires from subjects exposed to, actively infected with, or recovered from COVID-19 were included in the dataset. The repertoires were released in a freely available public database intended as a resource for research on the immune response to SARS-CoV-2. Samples came from the ongoing ImmuneRACE study (first 160 participants) plus 1,254 subjects from 6 global collaborators. Nearly every sample came with metadata listing a de-identified subject ID, COVID-19 status, age in years and sex. Where available, HLA class I and class II types were taken from metadata supplied by the sample provider and were not determined by assay-based typing.

Results the study describes overall, beyond this receptor: How much clinical and demographic metadata was included differed by source and by participant, and the metadata was provided uncurated.

Sequences LGHDT (CDR1) and YNNKEL (CDR2) are obtained from the germline V gene (reference sequence). From the cysteine up to the phenylalanine, the CDR3 has a length of 15 residues. Only the CDR3 portion is preserved as DNA: 45 bases, with reading frame beginning at the first base. Compared with germline, V lacks 10 bases and J lacks 3 bases; bases without a gene match: 9. TCRbeta CDR3 regions were amplified from genomic DNA by means of the immunoSEQ Assay, a bias-controlled multiplex PCR. The study's processing was this. The number of nucleated cells in each sample was estimated by amplification of reference gene primers within the assay. To quantify the absolute abundance of each unique TCRbeta CDR3 rearrangement, sequence reads were collapsed and filtered. Productive Simpson clonality was computed per sample as the square root of Simpson's diversity index over productive rearrangements. TCRdb holds this immuneACCESS table with in-frame rearrangements only. Some clones are missing; in checked studies, unresolved V genes explain under half, and the rest has no known cause. The V and J calls and clone size are taken from that table; D and trimming were inferred from the DNA. This sample has roughly 150,000 clones in its table, and 80% to 90% of those were observed once. In total, the top ten clones hold about 19% of the sample.

Concerning this clone: It has no known antigen specificity. Base qualities are not provided; no much larger clone lies one nucleotide away.

Another Seattle source contributed samples from volunteer blood donors who had recovered from COVID-19. Whole blood was collected in K2EDTA tubes by collaborating institutions according to the institutions' own protocols. For TCRbeta analysis, collaborators shipped samples as frozen whole blood, isolated PBMCs, or DNA extracted from either of those sample types. The rearranged chain carries TRBV3-1 (or the pseudogene TRBV3-2) and TRBJ2-2; TRBD1 agrees with 9 junctional bases. The TCR sequence derives from a woman between 65 and 79 years old who had recovered from COVID-19. The sequenced sample consisted of peripheral blood. The DNA sequence follows: TGTGCCACCACAACAGGGGGCGCGGACACCGGGGAGCTGTTTTTT. This sequence encodes CATTTGGADTGELFF.